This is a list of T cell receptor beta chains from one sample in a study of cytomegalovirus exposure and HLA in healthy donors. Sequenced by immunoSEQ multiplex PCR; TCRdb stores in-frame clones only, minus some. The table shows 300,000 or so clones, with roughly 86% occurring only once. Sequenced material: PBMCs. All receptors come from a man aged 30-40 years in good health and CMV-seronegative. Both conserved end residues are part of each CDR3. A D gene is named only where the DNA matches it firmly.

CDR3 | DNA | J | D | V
CATSRGRVDTQYF | TGTGCCACCAGCAGGGGGCGGGTAGATACGCAGTATTTT | TRBJ2-3 | TRBD1 | TRBV2
CASRTPGHLEAFF | TGTGCCAGCAGAACACCGGGACACCTTGAAGCTTTCTTT | TRBJ1-1 | - | TRBV25-1
CASSQVLAETQYF | TGCGCCAGCAGCCAAGTACTAGCGGAGACCCAGTACTTC | TRBJ2-5 | TRBD2 | TRBV4-3
CASTRQGALQPQHF | TGTGCCAGTACCAGGCAGGGGGCGCTTCAGCCCCAGCATTTT | TRBJ1-5 | TRBD1 | TRBV6-5
CASSFSGDEKLFF | TGTGCCAGCAGCTTCTCGGGTGATGAAAAACTGTTTTTT | TRBJ1-4 | - | TRBV7-2
CASSFISYEQYF | TGTGCCAGCAGCTTCATCTCCTACGAGCAGTACTTC | TRBJ2-7 | - | TRBV7-9
CASGSLTGQGGEQFF | TGCGCCAGCGGCTCCCTTACAGGGCAGGGGGGTGAGCAGTTCTTC | TRBJ2-1 | - | TRBV5-1
CASSLRDRLYF | TGTGCCAGCAGCTTACGGGACAGATTATATTTT | TRBJ1-3 | TRBD1 | TRBV7-2
CASRNTSGGINEQFF | TGTGCCAGCAGAAATACTAGCGGGGGTATAAATGAGCAGTTCTTC | TRBJ2-1 | - | TRBV21-1
CASSLVGTSGSDTQYF | TGTGCCAGCAGCTTAGTCGGGACTAGCGGCTCAGATACGCAGTATTTT | TRBJ2-3 | TRBD2 | TRBV7-2
CASSQGTGSDEQFF | TGCGCCAGCAGCCAGGGCACAGGGTCTGATGAGCAGTTCTTC | TRBJ2-1 | - | TRBV4-1
CASSIPTGNTEAFF | TGCGCCAGCAGCATTCCGACAGGGAACACTGAAGCTTTCTTT | TRBJ1-1 | - | TRBV5-1